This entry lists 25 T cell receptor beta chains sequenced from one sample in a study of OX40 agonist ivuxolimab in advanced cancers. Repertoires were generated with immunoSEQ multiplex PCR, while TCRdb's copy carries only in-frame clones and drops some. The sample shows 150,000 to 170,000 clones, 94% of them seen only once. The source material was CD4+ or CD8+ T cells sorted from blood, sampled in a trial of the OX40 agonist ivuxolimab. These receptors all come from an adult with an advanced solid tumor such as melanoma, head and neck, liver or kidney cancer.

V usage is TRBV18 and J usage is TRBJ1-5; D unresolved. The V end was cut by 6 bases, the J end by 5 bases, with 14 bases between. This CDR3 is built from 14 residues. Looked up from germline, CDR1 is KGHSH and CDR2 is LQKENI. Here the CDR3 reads CASSVREMDQPQHF. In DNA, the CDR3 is TGTGCCAGCTCCGTCCGGGAGATGGATCAGCCCCAGCATTTT.

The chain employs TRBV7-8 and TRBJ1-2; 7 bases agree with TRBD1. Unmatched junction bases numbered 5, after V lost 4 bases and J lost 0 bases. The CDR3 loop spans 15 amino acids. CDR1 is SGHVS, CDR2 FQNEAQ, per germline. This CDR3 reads CASSSRQGPNYGYTF. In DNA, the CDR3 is TGTGCCAGCAGCTCCCGACAGGGTCCTAACTATGGCTACACCTTC. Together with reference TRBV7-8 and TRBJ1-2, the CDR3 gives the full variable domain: GAGVSQSPRYKVAKRGQDVALRCDPISGHVSLFWYQQALGQGPEFLTYFQNEAQLDKSGLPSDRFFAERPEGSVSTLKIQRTQQEDSAVYLCASSSRQGPNYGYTFGSGTRLTVV.

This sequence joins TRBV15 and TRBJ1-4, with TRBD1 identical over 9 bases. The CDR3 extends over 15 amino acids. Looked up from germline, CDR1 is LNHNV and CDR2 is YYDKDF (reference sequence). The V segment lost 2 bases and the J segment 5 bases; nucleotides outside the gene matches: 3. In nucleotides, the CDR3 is TGTGCCACCAGCAGATTGACAGGGGGAAATGAAAAACTGTTTTTT. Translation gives CATSRLTGGNEKLFF.

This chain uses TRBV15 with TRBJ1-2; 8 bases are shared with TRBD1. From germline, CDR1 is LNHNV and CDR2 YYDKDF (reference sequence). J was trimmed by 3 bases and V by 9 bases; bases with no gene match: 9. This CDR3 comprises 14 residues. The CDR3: CATTRGRDDYGYTF. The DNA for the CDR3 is TGTGCCACTACCAGGGGGCGCGACGACTATGGCTACACCTTC.

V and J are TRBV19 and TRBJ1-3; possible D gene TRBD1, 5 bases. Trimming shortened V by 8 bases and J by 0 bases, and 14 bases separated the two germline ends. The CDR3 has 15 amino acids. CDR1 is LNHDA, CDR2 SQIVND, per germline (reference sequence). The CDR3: CASFDGGYSGNTIYF. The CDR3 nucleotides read TGTGCCAGTTTCGACGGGGGGTACTCTGGAAACACCATATATTTT.

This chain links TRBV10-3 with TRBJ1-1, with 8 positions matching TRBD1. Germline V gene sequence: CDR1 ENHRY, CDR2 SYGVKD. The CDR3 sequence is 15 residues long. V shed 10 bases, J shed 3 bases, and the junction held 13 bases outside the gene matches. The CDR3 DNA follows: TGTGCCACAACCCGGACAGGGACCATAGACACTGAAGCTTTCTTT. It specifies CATTRTGTIDTEAFF.

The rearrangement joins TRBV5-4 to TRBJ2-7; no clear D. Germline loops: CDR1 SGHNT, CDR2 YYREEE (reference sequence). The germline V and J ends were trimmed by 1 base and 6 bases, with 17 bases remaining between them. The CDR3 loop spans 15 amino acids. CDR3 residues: CASSLRWVDHFEQYF. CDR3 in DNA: TGTGCCAGCAGCTTGAGATGGGTAGATCATTTCGAGCAGTACTTC. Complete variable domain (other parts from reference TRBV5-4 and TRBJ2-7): ETGVTQSPTHLIKTRGQQVTLRCSSQSGHNTVSWYQQALGQGPQFIFQYYREEENGRGNFPPRFSGLQFPNYSSELNVNALELDDSALYLCASSLRWVDHFEQYFGPGTRLTVT.

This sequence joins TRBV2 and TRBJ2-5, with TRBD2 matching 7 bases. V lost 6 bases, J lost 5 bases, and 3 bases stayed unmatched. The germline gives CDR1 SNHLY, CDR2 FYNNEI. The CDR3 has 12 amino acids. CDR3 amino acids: CASRREGETQYF. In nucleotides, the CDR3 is TGTGCCAGCAGAAGGGAGGGGGAGACCCAGTACTTC.

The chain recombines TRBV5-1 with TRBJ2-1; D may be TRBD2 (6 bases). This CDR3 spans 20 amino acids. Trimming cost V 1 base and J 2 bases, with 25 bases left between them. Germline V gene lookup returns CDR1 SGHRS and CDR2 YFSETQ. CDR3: CASSLSTAQVLSGAYNEQFF. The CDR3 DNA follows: TGCGCCAGCAGCTTGTCTACAGCTCAGGTGCTCTCGGGGGCCTACAATGAGCAGTTCTTC.

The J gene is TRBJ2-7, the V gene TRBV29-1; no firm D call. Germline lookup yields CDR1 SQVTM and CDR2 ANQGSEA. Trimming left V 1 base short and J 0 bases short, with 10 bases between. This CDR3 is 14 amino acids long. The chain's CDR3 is CSVEAKRSSYEQYF. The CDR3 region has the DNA TGCAGCGTTGAAGCAAAGAGGTCCTCCTACGAGCAGTACTTC.

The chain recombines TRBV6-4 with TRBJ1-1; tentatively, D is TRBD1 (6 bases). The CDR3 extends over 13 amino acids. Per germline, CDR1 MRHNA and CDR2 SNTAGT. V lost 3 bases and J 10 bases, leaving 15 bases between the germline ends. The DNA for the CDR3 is TGTGCCAGCAGTGAGTCCGGGACATCCCGAGCTTTCTTT. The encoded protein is CASSESGTSRAFF.

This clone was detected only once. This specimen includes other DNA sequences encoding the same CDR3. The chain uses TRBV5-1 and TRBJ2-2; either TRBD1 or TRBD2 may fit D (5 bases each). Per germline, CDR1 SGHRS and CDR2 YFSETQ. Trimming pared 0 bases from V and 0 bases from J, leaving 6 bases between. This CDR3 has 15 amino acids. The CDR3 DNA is TGCGCCAGCAGCTTGGGGGGGACGAACACCGGGGAGCTGTTTTTT. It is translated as CASSLGGTNTGELFF.

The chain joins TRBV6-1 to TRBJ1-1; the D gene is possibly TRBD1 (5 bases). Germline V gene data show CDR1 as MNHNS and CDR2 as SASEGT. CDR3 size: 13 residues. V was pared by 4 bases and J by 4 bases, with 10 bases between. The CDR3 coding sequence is TGTGCCAGCAGTGTTGACAGTGGCACTGAAGCTTTCTTT. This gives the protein CASSVDSGTEAFF.

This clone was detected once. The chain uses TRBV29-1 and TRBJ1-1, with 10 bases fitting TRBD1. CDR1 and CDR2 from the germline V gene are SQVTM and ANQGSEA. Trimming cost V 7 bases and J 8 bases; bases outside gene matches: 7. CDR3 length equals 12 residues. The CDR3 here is CSGQGAGLEAFF. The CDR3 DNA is TGCAGCGGACAGGGGGCTGGATTAGAAGCTTTCTTT.

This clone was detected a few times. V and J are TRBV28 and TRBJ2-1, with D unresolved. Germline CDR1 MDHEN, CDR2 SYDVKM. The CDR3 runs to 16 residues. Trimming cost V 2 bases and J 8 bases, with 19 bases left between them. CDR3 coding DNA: TGTGCCAGCAGTTTACCTGGCAGTGATCAACCCGATGAGCAGTTCTTC. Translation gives CASSLPGSDQPDEQFF.

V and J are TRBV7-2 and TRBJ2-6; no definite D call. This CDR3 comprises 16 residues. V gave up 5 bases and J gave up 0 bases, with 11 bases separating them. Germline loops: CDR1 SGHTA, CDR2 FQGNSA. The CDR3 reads CASSPQVGSGANVLTF. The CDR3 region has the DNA TGTGCCAGCAGCCCCCAAGTTGGCTCTGGGGCCAACGTCCTGACTTTC.

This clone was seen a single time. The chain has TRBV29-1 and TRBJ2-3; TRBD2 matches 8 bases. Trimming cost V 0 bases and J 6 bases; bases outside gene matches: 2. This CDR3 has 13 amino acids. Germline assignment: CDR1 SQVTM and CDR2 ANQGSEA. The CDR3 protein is CSVEDRGGDTQYF. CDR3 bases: TGCAGCGTTGAAGATCGGGGGGGTGATACGCAGTATTTT.

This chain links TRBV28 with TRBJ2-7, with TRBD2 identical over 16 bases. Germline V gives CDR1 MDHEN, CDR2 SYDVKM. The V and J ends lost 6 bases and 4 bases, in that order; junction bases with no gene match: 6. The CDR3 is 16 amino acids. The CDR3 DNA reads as TGTGCCAGCAGCCCTGGGACTAGCGGGAGGGGGTACGAGCAGTACTTC. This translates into CASSPGTSGRGYEQYF.

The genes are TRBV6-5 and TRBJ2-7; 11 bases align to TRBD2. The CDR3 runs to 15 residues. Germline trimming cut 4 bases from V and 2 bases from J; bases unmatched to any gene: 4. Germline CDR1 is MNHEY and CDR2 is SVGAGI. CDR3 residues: CASSSGTSGPYEQYF. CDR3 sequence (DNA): TGTGCCAGCAGTTCCGGGACTAGCGGACCCTACGAGCAGTACTTC.

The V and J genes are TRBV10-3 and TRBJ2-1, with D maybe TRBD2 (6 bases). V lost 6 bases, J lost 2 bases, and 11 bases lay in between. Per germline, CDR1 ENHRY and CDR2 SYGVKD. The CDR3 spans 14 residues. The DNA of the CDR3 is TGTGCCATCAGGGGGGGTGATACCTACAATGAGCAGTTCTTC. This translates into CAIRGGDTYNEQFF.

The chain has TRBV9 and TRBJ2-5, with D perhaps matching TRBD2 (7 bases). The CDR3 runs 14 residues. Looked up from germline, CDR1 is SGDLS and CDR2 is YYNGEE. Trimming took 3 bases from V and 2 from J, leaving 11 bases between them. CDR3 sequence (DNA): TGTGCCAGCAGCGGGGGAGGGGGACAAGAGACCCAGTACTTC. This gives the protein CASSGGGGQETQYF.

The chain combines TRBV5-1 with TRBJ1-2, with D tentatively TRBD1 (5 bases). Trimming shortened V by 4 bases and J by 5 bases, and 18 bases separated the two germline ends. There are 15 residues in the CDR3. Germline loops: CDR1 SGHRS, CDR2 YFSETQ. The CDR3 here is CASSTDINFFYGYTF. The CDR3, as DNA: TGCGCCAGCAGCACGGACATTAATTTCTTTTATGGCTACACCTTC.

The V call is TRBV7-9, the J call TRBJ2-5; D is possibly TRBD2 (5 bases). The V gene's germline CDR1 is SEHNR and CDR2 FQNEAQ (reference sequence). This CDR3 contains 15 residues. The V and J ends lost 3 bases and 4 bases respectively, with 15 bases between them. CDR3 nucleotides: TGTGCCAGCAGCTTTCTAGGACTCGGAACAGAGACCCAGTACTTC. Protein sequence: CASSFLGLGTETQYF.

Here the CDR3 reads CATRGPTLISPEAFF. CDR3 nucleotides: TGTGCCACCAGGGGTCCGACGTTAATTAGCCCTGAAGCTTTCTTT. The genes are TRBV7-9 and TRBJ1-1; a possible D gene is TRBD1 (6 bases). The V end was cut by 10 bases, the J end by 6 bases, with 24 bases between. This CDR3 spans 15 amino acids. The germline CDR1 and CDR2 sequences are SEHNR and FQNEAQ (reference sequence).

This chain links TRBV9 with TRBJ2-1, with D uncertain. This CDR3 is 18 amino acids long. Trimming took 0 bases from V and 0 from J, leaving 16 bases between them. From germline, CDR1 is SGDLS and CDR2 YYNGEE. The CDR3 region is CASSVVSVSITSYNEQFF. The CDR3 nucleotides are TGTGCCAGCAGCGTAGTTAGTGTTTCCATTACCTCCTACAATGAGCAGTTCTTC. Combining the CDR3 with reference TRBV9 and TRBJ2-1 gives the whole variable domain DSGVTQTPKHLITATGQRVTLRCSPRSGDLSVYWYQQSLDQGLQFLIQYYNGEERAKGNILERFSAQQFPDLHSELNLSSLELGDSALYFCASSVVSVSITSYNEQFFGPGTRLTVL.